This T cell receptor beta chain was recorded in a study of blood T cell repertoires in COVID-19 (dated by TCRdb to 2018 to 2021). Context from the whole study: Samples covering the acute and convalescent phases of COVID-19 were provided by collaborators in the United States, Italy and Spain. The material from the prospective study consisted of cDNA or gDNA derived from T cells, B-cell-depleted T cells, or PBMCs. Deeply sampled blood TCRbeta repertoires from subjects exposed to, actively infected with, or recovered from COVID-19 were included in the dataset. A freely available public database, intended as a resource for researchers studying the immune response to SARS-CoV-2, is where the repertoires were released. Samples were obtained from the ongoing ImmuneRACE study (first 160 participants) and from 1,254 subjects provided by 6 global collaborators. A de-identified subject ID, COVID-19 status, age in years and sex were almost always included in the sample metadata. Where HLA class I and class II types were available, the types were taken from metadata supplied by the sample provider, not from assay-based typing. Points the paper makes about the study in general: The amount of clinical and demographic metadata varied by source and participant and was provided uncurated.

As for this clone: Its binding antigen is unknown. Within one base of it there is no much larger clone, and no base qualities were kept.

TCRbeta CDR3 regions were amplified from genomic DNA by means of the immunoSEQ Assay, a bias-controlled multiplex PCR. Concerning the study's data processing: Within the assay, amplification of reference gene primers was used to estimate how many nucleated cells each sample contained. Sequence reads were collapsed and filtered to measure the absolute abundance of every unique TCRbeta CDR3 rearrangement. For each sample, productive Simpson clonality was calculated as the square root of Simpson's diversity index across productive rearrangements. TCRdb carries this immuneACCESS record with in-frame sequences only. Its versions omit some clonotypes, under half of them owing to an unresolved V gene in the studies checked, with the rest unexplained. That table gives V, J and clone size, and the DNA gave D and trimming. For this sample there are a few hundred thousand clones; more than 85% appear just once. The ten biggest clones cover 3% to 3.5% of the sample.

The collaborating institutions used their own protocols to collect whole blood in K2EDTA tubes. For TCRbeta analysis, collaborators shipped samples in one of three forms: frozen whole blood, isolated PBMCs, or DNA extracted from either of those sample types. The sample comprised peripheral blood. The sequence was collected from a man between 60 and 75 years old with acute or convalescent COVID-19.

The CDR3 region reads CASSQNDRRSNQPQHF. The nucleotides read TGTGCCAGCAGCCAAAACGACAGGAGGAGCAATCAGCCCCAGCATTTT. The rearrangement combines TRBV6-2 or TRBV6-3 with TRBJ1-5; D gene: possibly TRBD1, on 6 matching bases. CDR1 and CDR2 were assigned from the germline V gene as MNHEY and SVGEGT. Its CDR3 holds 16 amino acids, cysteine through phenylalanine. Kept here is only the CDR3 DNA, which spans 48 bases and is read in frame from base 1. The trim is 6 bases for V and 1 base for J, with a gap of 16 bases between the germline ends.